This T cell receptor beta chain came from a study of blood T cell repertoires in COVID-19. Overall study: Sources were T cells, B-cell-depleted T cells, or PBMCs; the material itself was cDNA or gDNA.

Repertoires were generated with immunoSEQ multiplex PCR, while TCRdb's copy carries only in-frame clones and drops some. Of over 120,000 clones in the sample, roughly 84% are singletons; the top ten hold approximately 45%. The V gene end was trimmed by 5 bases and the J gene end by 5 bases; junction bases not matched to a gene: 5. CDR1 and CDR2 (germline): SNHLY, FYNNEI. This CDR3 contains 15 residues. The specimen sequenced was peripheral blood. The receptor comes from a human donor in a cohort sampled during active COVID-19. The chain carries TRBV2 and TRBJ2-3; 12 bases map to TRBD1. CDR3 bases: TGTGCCAGCAGTCGGGACAGGGGGCATGTAGATACGCAGTATTTT. Residues: CASSRDRGHVDTQYF.